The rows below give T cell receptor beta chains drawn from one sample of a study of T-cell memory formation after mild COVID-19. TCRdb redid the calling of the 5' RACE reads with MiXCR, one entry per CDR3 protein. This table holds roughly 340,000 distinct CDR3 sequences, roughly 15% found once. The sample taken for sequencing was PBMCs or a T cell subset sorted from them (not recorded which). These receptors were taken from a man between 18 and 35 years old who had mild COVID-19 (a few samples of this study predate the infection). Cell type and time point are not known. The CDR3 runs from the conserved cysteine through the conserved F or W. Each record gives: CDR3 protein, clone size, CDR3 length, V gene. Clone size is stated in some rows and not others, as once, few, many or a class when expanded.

CASSPERDTEAFF	many	13	TRBV5-1
CSARALWFGYGYTF	-	14	TRBV20-1
CASSLLAGGDNEQFF	few	15	TRBV5-1
CASSLAGQRNTEAFF	few	15	TRBV5-5
CASSQGGTGANVLTF	-	15	TRBV7-2
CASSLMRDRGPYEQYF	-	16	TRBV12-3/TRBV12-4
CASSLGTGEGYTF	few	13	TRBV5-1
CASRFQVYNEQFF	-	13	TRBV6-2/TRBV6-3
CSVEGQQKETQYF	few	13	TRBV29-1
CASSGGGDTGELFF	-	14	TRBV6-1
CATSRDTNTGELFF	-	14	TRBV15
CSVGAGLHSYEQYF	-	14	TRBV29-1
CASLAAFEQYF	few	11	TRBV10-2
CASSLRAGNTEAFF	-	14	TRBV6-1
CASSLVYEAFF	-	11	TRBV7-2
CASSPGLKGYTF	few	12	TRBV18
CASSLTGTSYNEQFF	many	15	TRBV5-1
CASSRWQTNSPLHF	few	14	TRBV7-2
CASSKAPRRGGDLTEAFF	many	18	TRBV21-1
CASSFPGQGGGYTF	-	14	TRBV7-8
CASSLMTGTGELFF	-	14	TRBV11-2
CASSLARYETQYF	-	13	TRBV7-3
CASSSQMGLGYEQYF	-	15	TRBV12-3/TRBV12-4
CASSQRIRDRFQPQHF	few	16	TRBV4-1
CASTFLKGRVNTGELFF	few	17	TRBV12-3/TRBV12-4
CASRLWLGGERGEAFF	-	16	TRBV12-3/TRBV12-4
CASSNGQVRVEQFF	many	14	TRBV6-5
CASSLEKTQYF	-	11	TRBV5-1
CASSYSNSGGGQETQYF	-	17	TRBV6-5
CASSPRGDEKLFF	few	13	TRBV5-1
CASSITGPSTDTQYF	few	15	TRBV7-2
CASSGETDESYNEQFF	-	16	TRBV10-2
CASSDSVQRGVDEQFF	-	16	TRBV6-4
CASSPLGTDKNYGYTF	-	16	TRBV12-3/TRBV12-4
CASSKQARETQYF	many	13	TRBV19
CASSPWVAGGPGQETQYF	few	18	TRBV6-6
CASSLAFRTGTGKRDEQFF	many	19	TRBV7-6
CASSDLFQETQYF	-	13	TRBV2
CASSLDWGGPFF	-	12	TRBV11-2
CASSSSDRAGGYTF	-	14	TRBV7-2
CASSYSAGGLFEQFF	few	15	TRBV6-5
CASSVGTGTYGIQYF	-	15	TRBV9
CASSLGTGASEAFF	few	14	TRBV5-4
CASSKKGPLPDTQYF	few	15	TRBV18
CASSFLGDYEQFF	few	13	TRBV27